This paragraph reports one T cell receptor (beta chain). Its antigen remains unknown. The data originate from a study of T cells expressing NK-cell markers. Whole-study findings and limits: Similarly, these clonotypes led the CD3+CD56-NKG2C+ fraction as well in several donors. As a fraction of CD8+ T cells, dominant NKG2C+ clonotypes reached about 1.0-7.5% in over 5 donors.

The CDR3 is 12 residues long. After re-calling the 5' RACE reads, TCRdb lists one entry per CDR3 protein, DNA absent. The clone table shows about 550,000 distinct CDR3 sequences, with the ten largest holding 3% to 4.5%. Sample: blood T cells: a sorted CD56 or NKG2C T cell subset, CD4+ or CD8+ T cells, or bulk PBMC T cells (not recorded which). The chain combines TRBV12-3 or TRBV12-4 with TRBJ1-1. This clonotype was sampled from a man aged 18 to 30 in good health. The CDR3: CASSLGASEAFF.